The 7 T cell receptor beta chains in this list originate from one sample, sequenced in a study of tumor-infiltrating lymphocytes in primary liver carcinoma. Total RNA (roughly 530 ng) served as template for TCR beta cDNA synthesis primed by a constant-region primer. Library construction for TCR beta comprised three nested multiplex PCR rounds performed with slightly modified ARM-PCR. Researchers ran the first two PCR rounds for roughly 10 cycles each with TRBV1-TRBV30 forward primers and a C-beta reverse primer. TCRdb used MiXCR to reprocess the multiplex PCR reads, holding one entry per CDR3 protein. The sample carries 310,000 or so distinct CDR3 sequences, nearly 60% recorded once. Researchers drew blood RNA from unsorted whole blood and extracted germline DNA as well. Sequencing used peripheral blood. The receptors shown here come from a woman aged 30 to 39 with primary liver carcinoma and hepatitis B virus infection.

Worth noting for this clonotype: Compared with germline, one end of the junction differs, possibly owing to a read error. This chain links TRBV4-2 with TRBJ2-1; 10 bases map to TRBD2. The CDR3 is made up of 15 amino acids. Germline assignment: CDR1 LGHNA and CDR2 YNFKEQ. The CDR3 sequence: CASSQPLAGADERFF. The CDR3 DNA is TGTGCCAGCAGCCAACCCCTAGCGGGAGCGGATGAGCGGTTCTTC.

This clonotype has only one observation. A much larger clone lies one base from this, so it may be a read error. The conserved final phenylalanine or tryptophan is absent from the CDR3, which likely points to a read error. This chain links TRBV6-6 with TRBJ2-7; 8 bases are a match to TRBD1. The CDR3 spans 15 residues. Germline V gene sequence: CDR1 MNHNY, CDR2 SVGAGI (reference sequence). Losses at the gene ends were 3 bases for V and 3 bases for J; bases not matched to a gene: 7. This CDR3 reads CASSYPGTGIYEQYL. The DNA of the CDR3 is TGTGCCAGCAGTTATCCCGGGACAGGCATCTACGAGCAGTACCTC.

Of note for this clonotype: Germline is not matched at one junction end, which may reflect a read error. V and J are TRBV28 and TRBJ2-1; the D call may be TRBD1 or TRBD2 (5 bases each). The germline gives CDR1 MDHEN, CDR2 SYDVKM. This CDR3 is 12 amino acids long. This CDR3 reads CASSSHGGRWVF. For the CDR3, the DNA is TGTGCCAGCAGTTCACATGGGGGTCGGTGGGTCTTC.

Concerning this clonotype: A read error may produce the germline difference seen at one junction end. The rearrangement links TRBV6-2 or TRBV6-3 to TRBJ2-3, with 9 bases that match TRBD1. The CDR3 is 15 residues long. Per germline, CDR1 MNHEY and CDR2 SVGEGT. CDR3 in DNA: TGTACCAGCAGCTGGACAGGGGTTCGCACAGATACGCAGTATTTT. Its protein product is CTSSWTGVRTDTQYF.

A word on this clonotype: Given a much more abundant clone one base away, this may be a read error. The rearrangement uses TRBV29-1 and TRBJ2-1; D gene ambiguous. Germline assignment: CDR1 SQVTM and CDR2 ANQGSEA. This CDR3 is built from 11 residues. Trimming took 5 bases from V and 12 from J, leaving 14 bases between them. CDR3 sequence: CSVRRTDGQFF. The DNA for the CDR3 is TGCAGCGTTAGACGGACCGATGGGCAGTTCTTC.

This clonotype was observed at least ten times. The CDR3 loop reads CSALTGRDQPQHF. The CDR3 DNA reads as TGCAGCGCTCTGACAGGGAGGGATCAGCCCCAGCATTTT. This chain links TRBV29-1 with TRBJ1-5, with TRBD1 matching over 7 bases. Trimming removed 7 bases from V and 5 bases from J; junction bases left unmatched: 8. Germline lookup yields CDR1 SQVTM and CDR2 ANQGSEA. The CDR3 sequence is 13 residues long.

Note on this clonotype: The junction does not match germline at one end; this may be a read error. The chain joins TRBV12-3 or TRBV12-4 to TRBJ2-6; TRBD2 matches 10 bases. This CDR3 is 16 amino acids long. The CDR3 coding sequence is TGTCCCAGCAGTTTAGCGGGGGGCTCTGGGGCCGACGTCCTGACTTTC. This encodes CPSSLAGGSGADVLTF.